The 24 T cell receptor beta chains given below trace back to one sample, sequenced in a study of cytomegalovirus exposure and HLA in healthy donors. A multiplex PCR was run with 60 Vbeta primers and 13 Jbeta primers. TCRdb keeps only in-frame clones here, not all; method: immunoSEQ multiplex PCR. The sample records a few hundred thousand clones, 80% being singletons. Material for sequencing was PBMCs. The receptors derive from a girl aged 2-10 years in good health and CMV-seronegative.

The chain couples TRBV19 to TRBJ2-2; the D gene is possibly TRBD2 (5 bases). The germline CDR1 and CDR2 sequences are LNHDA and SQIVND (reference sequence). The CDR3 is 14 amino acids. V gave up 5 bases and J gave up 2 bases, with 9 bases separating them. CDR3 DNA: TGTGCCAGTAGTTCGACGGGAAACACCGGGGAGCTGTTTTTT. Its translation: CASSSTGNTGELFF.

The chain joins TRBV10-1 to TRBJ2-1; TRBD2 matches 12 bases. CDR1 and CDR2 (germline): WNHNN, SYGVQD (reference sequence). The CDR3 spans 16 residues. V shed 4 bases, J shed 4 bases, and the junction held 5 bases outside the gene matches. Here the CDR3 reads CASSARTSGTYNEQFF. Here the CDR3 DNA reads TGCGCCAGCAGTGCTAGGACTAGCGGGACTTACAATGAGCAGTTCTTC.

On this clone itself: Different DNA sequences within this sample yield the same CDR3. V gene TRBV6-1 combines with J gene TRBJ2-7; D call uncertain. Germline V lookup: CDR1 MNHNS, CDR2 SASEGT. The V end lost 5 bases, the J end lost 4 bases, and 3 bases lay between the germline ends. The CDR3 contains 10 residues. CDR3 loop: CASSLYEQYF. The CDR3 DNA sequence: TGTGCCAGCAGTTTATACGAGCAGTACTTC.

The chain couples TRBV27 to TRBJ1-3, with TRBD1 matching 10 bases. This CDR3 comprises 14 residues. Trimming took 3 bases from V and 9 from J; bases not matched to a gene: 5. The germline gives CDR1 MNHEY, CDR2 SMNVEV (reference sequence). The CDR3 is CASSFGTGVGTIYF. The CDR3 coding sequence is TGTGCCAGCAGTTTCGGGACAGGGGTCGGCACCATATATTTT.

V and J are TRBV7-8 and TRBJ2-1; D perhaps matches TRBD2 (5 bases). V lost 5 bases and J 7 bases, leaving 15 bases between the germline ends. The germline CDR1 and CDR2 sequences are SGHVS and FQNEAQ. The length of the CDR3 is 14 residues. CDR3 residues: CASSPSQRTNEQFF. The CDR3 DNA reads as TGTGCCAGCAGCCCCTCACAGCGGACGAATGAGCAGTTCTTC.

This rearrangement joins TRBV6-5 to TRBJ2-1, with 7 bases aligning to TRBD2. This CDR3 has 16 residues. With 0 bases clipped from V and 0 bases from J, the junction kept 2 bases outside the gene matches. The germline CDR1 and CDR2 sequences are MNHEY and SVGAGI. In nucleotides, the CDR3 is TGTGCCAGCAGTTACTCCCTAGCGGCCTCCTACAATGAGCAGTTCTTC. Its protein product is CASSYSLAASYNEQFF.

This clone was seen once. The V gene is TRBV5-3, the J gene TRBJ1-1; D ambiguous. TRBV5-3 is an ORF, and what it does is uncertain. CDR3 length: 13 amino acids. The V end lost 5 bases, the J end lost 3 bases, and 11 bases lay between the germline ends. The CDR3 is CARRRAGDTEAFF. CDR3 coding DNA: TGTGCCAGAAGGCGTGCCGGTGACACTGAAGCTTTCTTT.

This sequence joins TRBV11-2 and TRBJ2-7; TRBD1 aligns across 11 bases. CDR1 is SGHAT and CDR2 is FQNNGV in the germline V gene. Trimming at V came to 5 bases and at J to 0 bases, leaving 9 bases not matched to a gene. CDR3 length equals 17 residues. CDR3 DNA sequence: TGTGCCAGCAGCCTCCCACGGACAGGGGGCGCCTCCTACGAGCAGTACTTC. Translating gives CASSLPRTGGASYEQYF.

The V and J genes are TRBV7-2 and TRBJ2-3; D ambiguous. The CDR3 loop spans 13 amino acids. V was trimmed by 2 bases and J by 4 bases, leaving 7 bases between them. Germline CDR1 is SGHTA and CDR2 is FQGNSA. CDR3 sequence: CASSLWAADTQYF. The CDR3 DNA reads as TGTGCCAGCAGCTTATGGGCCGCAGATACGCAGTATTTT.

This CDR3 reads CASSLVGGNEQFF. In DNA form, the CDR3 reads TGTGCCAGCAGCTTGGTCGGGGGGAATGAGCAGTTCTTC. The chain recombines TRBV5-4 with TRBJ2-1; 7 bases line up with TRBD2. With V trimmed by 0 bases and J by 7 bases, 1 base remained unmatched. The CDR3 consists of 13 residues. Germline CDR1 reads SGHNT; CDR2 reads YYREEE (reference sequence).

The chain combines TRBV19 with TRBJ2-3; 13 bases map to TRBD2. V lost 9 bases to trimming and J lost 4 bases; unmatched junction nucleotides: 10. Germline CDR1 and CDR2: LNHDA and SQIVND (reference sequence). This CDR3 has 16 amino acids. The CDR3 loop is CASGLAGVRGPDTQYF. The DNA for the CDR3 is TGTGCCAGCGGACTAGCGGGGGTAAGGGGCCCAGATACGCAGTATTTT. Complete variable domain (other parts from reference TRBV19 and TRBJ2-3): DGGITQSPKYLFRKEGQNVTLSCEQNLNHDAMYWYRQDPGQGLRLIYYSQIVNDFQKGDIAEGYSVSREKKESFPLTVTSAQKNPTAFYLCASGLAGVRGPDTQYFGPGTRLTVL.

The chain uses TRBV5-1 and TRBJ2-3; D remains ambiguous. Trimming pared 5 bases from V and 0 bases from J, leaving 10 bases between. CDR1 SGHRS and CDR2 YFSETQ come from the germline V gene. The CDR3 spans 14 residues. CDR3 residues: CASRIWASTDTQYF. The CDR3 nucleotides read TGCGCCAGCAGAATCTGGGCTAGCACAGATACGCAGTATTTT.

The chain has TRBV6-1 and TRBJ1-5; unclear D gene. Trimming removed 7 bases at V and 4 bases at J, with 5 bases between. Germline assignment: CDR1 MNHNS and CDR2 SASEGT. The CDR3 covers 11 residues. The CDR3 loop reads CASTNNQPQHF. The CDR3 coding sequence is TGTGCCAGCACTAATAATCAGCCCCAGCATTTT.

This rearrangement joins TRBV11-2 to TRBJ1-1, with a tentative D call TRBD1 (6 bases). The CDR3 consists of 15 residues. Trimming stripped 4 bases from V and 7 bases from J, with 19 bases between. Germline-derived CDR1 and CDR2 are SGHAT and FQNNGV. CDR3 sequence (DNA): TGTGCCAGCAGCTCCATCAGAGACAGGAGCTATGAAGCTTTCTTT. Translated: CASSSIRDRSYEAFF.

This clone has a single count. V usage is TRBV7-9 and J usage is TRBJ2-7, with 7 positions matching TRBD2. V lost 9 bases, J lost 5 bases, and 7 bases stayed unmatched. The length of the CDR3 is 12 residues. Looked up from germline, CDR1 is SEHNR and CDR2 is FQNEAQ (reference sequence). The CDR3 reads CASWREFNEQYF. DNA of the CDR3: TGTGCCAGTTGGCGGGAGTTCAACGAGCAGTACTTC.

The rearrangement links TRBV19 to TRBJ1-2, with 9 bases fitting TRBD1. With 4 bases clipped from V and 8 bases from J, the junction kept 11 bases outside the gene matches. CDR3 length: 15 residues. Germline CDR1 is LNHDA and CDR2 is SQIVND (reference sequence). The CDR3 here is CASSTSRDRVEGYTF. The CDR3 region has the DNA TGTGCCAGTAGTACGTCCCGGGACAGGGTGGAAGGCTACACCTTC.

V usage is TRBV28 and J usage is TRBJ1-1; a weak D match, TRBD1 (5 bases). Germline-derived CDR1 and CDR2 are MDHEN and SYDVKM. Trimming took off 4 bases at V and 0 bases at J, with 15 bases between the two ends. The CDR3 is 16 amino acids. The CDR3 sequence is CASSWGVGELNTEAFF. CDR3 sequence (DNA): TGTGCCAGCAGTTGGGGGGTGGGGGAATTGAACACTGAAGCTTTCTTT.

The V and J genes are TRBV4-2 and TRBJ2-3; a possible D gene is TRBD1 (5 bases). This CDR3 is 17 amino acids long. V was trimmed by 3 bases and J by 6 bases, leaving 22 bases between them. The germline CDR1 and CDR2 sequences are LGHNA and YNFKEQ. CDR3 bases: TGTGCCAGCAGCCAGTTCCTCTCGCTGGACATCCCTGATACGCAGTATTTT. This codes for CASSQFLSLDIPDTQYF.

The rearrangement links TRBV2 to TRBJ2-5; D remains ambiguous. The better agreement between TRBJ2-7 and the DNA end casts doubt on the J call. This CDR3 has 12 amino acids. Germline V gives CDR1 SNHLY, CDR2 FYNNEI. This CDR3 reads CASSEPTYEQYF. CDR3 sequence (DNA): TGTGCCAGCAGTGAACCTACGTACGAGCAGTACTTC.

This clone was seen only once. The chain uses TRBV5-1 and TRBJ1-5; 10 bases map to TRBD1. Germline CDR1 and CDR2: SGHRS and YFSETQ. V trimming: 4 bases; J trimming: 1 base; junction bases outside the gene matches: 8. This CDR3 is built from 17 residues. CDR3 region: CASSIGTGASSNQPQHF. In DNA, the CDR3 is TGCGCCAGCAGCATCGGGACAGGGGCTTCGAGCAATCAGCCCCAGCATTTT.

This chain uses TRBV19 with TRBJ2-5; 9 bases are a match to TRBD2. This CDR3 is 16 amino acids long. Germline lookup yields CDR1 LNHDA and CDR2 SQIVND (reference sequence). Trimming removed 2 bases from V and 5 bases from J; junction bases left unmatched: 9. The DNA for the CDR3 is TGTGCCAGTAGTATATATGGCGGGGGGGCCGATGAGACCCAGTACTTC. It encodes CASSIYGGGADETQYF.

The rearrangement links TRBV28 to TRBJ2-1; 9 positions match TRBD1. Per germline, CDR1 MDHEN and CDR2 SYDVKM. This CDR3 contains 19 residues. V lost 4 bases to trimming and J lost 0 bases; unmatched junction nucleotides: 13. The CDR3 nucleotides are TGTGCCAGCAGTTCCGACCTCACAGGGGGCCTGAGCTCCTACAATGAGCAGTTCTTC. The encoded protein is CASSSDLTGGLSSYNEQFF.

The chain has TRBV9 and TRBJ2-7, with 15 positions matching TRBD2. With V trimmed by 4 bases and J by 2 bases, 4 bases remained unmatched. This CDR3 spans 16 amino acids. In germline, CDR1 is SGDLS, CDR2 YYNGEE. CDR3 residues: CASSSGTSGGTYEQYF. CDR3 coding DNA: TGTGCCAGCAGCTCCGGGACTAGCGGGGGGACCTACGAGCAGTACTTC. Full variable domain (remainder filled in from reference TRBV9 and TRBJ2-7): DSGVTQTPKHLITATGQRVTLRCSPRSGDLSVYWYQQSLDQGLQFLIQYYNGEERAKGNILERFSAQQFPDLHSELNLSSLELGDSALYFCASSSGTSGGTYEQYFGPGTRLTVT.

The chain carries TRBV9 and TRBJ1-2; no definite D call. The V end was cut by 4 bases, the J end by 7 bases, with 11 bases between. Per the germline V gene, CDR1 is SGDLS and CDR2 is YYNGEE. This CDR3 comprises 12 residues. The CDR3 region is CASSQAASGYTF. DNA for the CDR3: TGTGCCAGCAGCCAAGCGGCGTCTGGCTACACCTTC.